This T cell receptor beta chain was observed in a study of blood T cell repertoires in COVID-19. As for the study in general: Material from acute and convalescent COVID-19 was sourced from the United States, Italy and Spain. PBMCs, B-cell-depleted T cells, or T cells provided the cDNA or gDNA that made up the material.

Trimming removed 0 bases at V and 7 bases at J, with 7 bases between. CDR1 is SGHTA and CDR2 is FQGNSA in the germline V gene. CDR3 length: 12 amino acids. In the authors' methods: Estimates of nucleated cell counts were drawn from the amplification of reference gene primers. Generated by immunoSEQ multiplex PCR, the TCRdb table keeps only in-frame clones and is missing some. For V, J and clone size, that table is used; D and trimming come from the DNA. The data show fewer than 200,000 clones, approximately 84% seen once. The chain combines TRBV7-2 with TRBJ2-7, with a tentative D call TRBD1 (6 bases). The source material was peripheral blood. The receptor's source is a man aged 35 to 55 who had recovered from COVID-19. The CDR3 nucleotides are TGTGCCAGCAGCTTAGCGCAGGGGGAGCAGTACTTC. Its protein product is CASSLAQGEQYF.